This T cell receptor (beta chain) comes out of a study of cytomegalovirus exposure and HLA in healthy donors. For the study at large: A later analysis reported the 100 to 150 validation repertoires used the same platform as the 666 first-cohort repertoires.

This clone turned up a few times. What it recognizes is unknown. Study-wide points: Many donors shared some public TCRs, even though most TCR sequences were rare.

Sequencing used immunoSEQ multiplex PCR; TCRdb keeps in-frame clones, though not all of them. The repertoire holds hundreds of thousands of clones, with 86% as singletons. This CDR3 region has 15 residues. CDR1 is LGHNA and CDR2 is YNFKEQ in the germline V gene. The V end lost 1 base, the J end lost 1 base, and 10 bases lay between the germline ends. This TCR derives from a woman aged 18-29 years in good health and CMV-seronegative. The V gene is TRBV4-2, the J gene TRBJ1-2, with D unresolved. Sequenced input: PBMCs. The CDR3, as DNA: TGTGCCAGCAGCCAAGGGTCGGGGAGTAACTATGGCTACACCTTC. It codes for CASSQGSGSNYGYTF.